The clone carrying this TCR beta chain was observed a handful of times. Its cognate antigen is unknown. Trimming removed 0 bases from V and 2 bases from J, with 9 bases in between. Looked up from germline, CDR1 is GTSNPN and CDR2 is SVGIG (reference sequence). The CDR3 spans 14 residues. The data stem from a study of graft-versus-host responses after intestinal transplantation. The wider study: Tacrolimus plus steroids were given to all recipients for roughly three years, preceded by anti-thymocyte globulin induction. Study observations and caveats: Declines in HvG clones occurring early post-transplant were associated with peak circulating GvH clone levels. High graft-versus-host to host-versus-graft T cell clonal ratios marked allografts of patients with graft-donor macrochimerism. GvH clonotypes were identified within recipient marrow, with a subset emerging first in ileum or blood.

Lymphocytes (intraepithelial and lamina propria) were released by processing the graft tissue. Assay used: immunoSEQ multiplex PCR; TCRdb lists only in-frame clones, some missing. The repertoire holds about 9,600 clones, with approximately 77% as singletons. This chain connects TRBV30 to TRBJ2-3; D is undetermined. This material consisted of ileum tissue, taken roughly 470 days after intestinal transplantation. This receptor was identified in a human patient who received an intestinal transplant, so some T cells may come from the graft donor. CDR3 nucleotide sequence: TGTGCCTGGAGTGTAGGCTCGTACACAGATACGCAGTATTTT. Residues: CAWSVGSYTDTQYF.